Listed below are T cell receptor beta chains from one sample, sequenced in a study of blood T cell repertoires in COVID-19. TCRdb's copy holds only in-frame clones and misses some; the assay was immunoSEQ multiplex PCR. The table lists a few hundred thousand clones, around 86% of them singletons. What was sequenced was peripheral blood. These receptors were obtained from a man aged 50 to 60 with acute or convalescent COVID-19. Each CDR3 is given with its conserved first and last residue. A D gene is named only where the DNA matches it firmly. The size entry is marked missing in some rows and otherwise reads once, few, many or a size class.

>TRBV27|NA|NA|TRBJ1-1
CASSTIQGNTEAFF
TGTGCCAGCAGCACCATACAGGGGAACACTGAAGCTTTCTTT
>TRBV6-5|NA|TRBD1|TRBJ1-1
CASNQDRVGTEAFF
TGTGCCAGCAACCAGGACAGGGTGGGCACTGAAGCTTTCTTT
>TRBV7-9|NA|NA|TRBJ2-5
CASSRDSQETQYF
TGTGCCAGCAGCCGGGACTCCCAAGAGACCCAGTACTTC
>TRBV5-1|NA|NA|TRBJ2-1
CASSLDRAYNEQFF
TGCGCCAGCAGCTTGGACAGGGCCTACAATGAGCAGTTCTTC
>TRBV10-3|NA|NA|TRBJ1-1
CATSTGKNTEAFF
TGTGCCACCTCGACGGGAAAGAACACTGAAGCTTTCTTT
>TRBV24-1|once|TRBD2|TRBJ2-3
CATSVTSGGPDTQYF
TGTGCCACCAGTGTCACTAGCGGGGGCCCAGATACGCAGTATTTT
>TRBV27|NA|TRBD1|TRBJ2-1
CASSLLFRGRDNEQFF
TGTGCCAGCAGTTTATTGTTCAGGGGGCGTGACAATGAGCAGTTCTTC
>TRBV4-1|NA|NA|TRBJ1-2
CASSFPGKGYTF
TGCGCCAGCAGCTTTCCAGGGAAAGGCTACACCTTC
>TRBV3-1/TRBV3-2|NA|NA|TRBJ1-5
CANPQGPSNQPQHF
TGTGCCAACCCCCAGGGGCCCAGCAATCAGCCCCAGCATTTT
>TRBV18|NA|NA|TRBJ2-3
CASSPLGTSTDTQYF
TGTGCCAGCTCACCACTGGGGACTAGCACAGATACGCAGTATTTT
>TRBV10-3|NA|NA|TRBJ1-1
CAIRDTSQDEAFF
TGTGCCATCCGGGACACATCACAGGATGAAGCTTTCTTT
>TRBV5-4|once|NA|TRBJ1-1
CASSLDTQNTEAFF
TGTGCCAGCAGCCTTGACACCCAGAACACTGAAGCTTTCTTT
>TRBV19|NA|NA|TRBJ1-4
CASSPRQSTNEKLFF
TGTGCCAGTAGCCCGCGACAGTCAACTAATGAAAAACTGTTTTTT
>TRBV28|once|NA|TRBJ1-6
CASSSGGSPLHF
TGTGCCAGCAGTTCCGGGGGTTCACCCCTCCACTTT
>TRBV5-4|NA|NA|TRBJ1-3
CASSLAGGSGNTIYF
TGTGCCAGCAGCTTGGCCGGGGGATCGGGAAACACCATATATTTT
>TRBV25-1|NA|NA|TRBJ1-5
CASSEGGRGSNQPQHF
TGTGCCAGCAGTGAAGGCGGGCGCGGGAGCAATCAGCCCCAGCATTTT
>TRBV6-5|NA|NA|TRBJ1-2
CASSSPGDWGYTF
TGTGCCAGCAGTTCCCCGGGGGATTGGGGCTACACCTTC
>TRBV19|NA|NA|TRBJ1-5
CASSETGLGNQPQHF
TGTGCCAGTTCGGAAACGGGACTCGGCAATCAGCCCCAGCATTTT
>TRBV6-6|NA|NA|TRBJ1-1
CASSYSRGGEAEAFF
TGTGCCAGCAGTTACTCGCGCGGGGGGGAGGCTGAAGCTTTCTTT
>TRBV5-1|NA|NA|TRBJ2-7
CASSLTAPSRYEQYF
TGCGCCAGCAGCTTAACAGCTCCGAGCAGGTACGAGCAGTACTTC
>TRBV5-4|NA|TRBD1|TRBJ1-2
CASSLGQGWSNYGYTF
TGTGCCAGCAGCCTAGGACAGGGGTGGTCTAACTATGGCTACACCTTC
>TRBV29-1|NA|NA|TRBJ1-1
CSVVQGPNTEAFF
TGCAGCGTTGTACAGGGACCGAACACTGAAGCTTTCTTT
>TRBV6-4|NA|NA|TRBJ2-7
CASSEWPSYEQYF
TGTGCCAGCAGTGAATGGCCCTCCTACGAGCAGTACTTC
>TRBV30|NA|NA|TRBJ2-3
CAWSLRDTQYF
TGTGCCTGGAGTCTGAGAGATACGCAGTATTTT
>TRBV12-3/TRBV12-4|NA|NA|TRBJ1-2
CASRGGESYGYTF
TGTGCCAGCAGGGGGGGGGAGTCCTATGGCTACACCTTC
>TRBV18|NA|TRBD2|TRBJ2-3
CASSPPSGFTDTQYF
TGTGCCAGCTCACCACCTAGCGGGTTCACAGATACGCAGTATTTT
>TRBV5-8|NA|NA|TRBJ1-6
CASIQESSYNSPLHF
TGTGCCAGCATACAGGAGAGCTCCTATAATTCACCCCTCCACTTT
>TRBV3-1/TRBV3-2|NA|NA|TRBJ2-1
CASSLTGNEQFF
TGTGCCAGCAGCCTTACAGGGAATGAGCAGTTCTTC
>TRBV19|NA|NA|TRBJ2-1
CASSPLVGEQFF
TGTGCCAGTAGTCCGCTAGTGGGTGAGCAGTTCTTC